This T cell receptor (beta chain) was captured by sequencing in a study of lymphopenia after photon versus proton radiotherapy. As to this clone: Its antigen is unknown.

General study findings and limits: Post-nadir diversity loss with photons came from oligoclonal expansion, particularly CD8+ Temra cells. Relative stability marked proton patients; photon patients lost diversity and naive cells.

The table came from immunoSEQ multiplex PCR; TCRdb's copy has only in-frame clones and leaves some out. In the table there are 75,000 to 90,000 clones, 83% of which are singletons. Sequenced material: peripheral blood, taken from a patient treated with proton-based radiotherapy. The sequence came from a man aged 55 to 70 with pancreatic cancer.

This CDR3 reads CASRLTTDGGELFF. The CDR3, as DNA: TGTGCCAGCAGGTTGACCACTGACGGCGGGGAGCTGTTTTTT. The chain uses TRBV28 and TRBJ2-2, with D hard to call. CDR3 length equals 14 residues. V lost 6 bases and J lost 7, with 15 bases in between. Per the germline V gene, CDR1 is MDHEN and CDR2 is SYDVKM.